The rows below give T cell receptor beta chains drawn from one sample of a study of blood T cell repertoires in COVID-19. The table came from immunoSEQ multiplex PCR; TCRdb's copy has only in-frame clones and leaves some out. Here the sample spans 150,000 to 200,000 clones, just under 90% being singletons. What was sequenced was peripheral blood. Receptors were obtained from a man aged 18 to 30 with active or convalescent COVID-19. Both conserved end residues are part of each CDR3. The D gene is left open where the match is weak. Size tells how often a clone was seen (once, few, many) or the class of an expanded clone, and some rows leave it out.

TRBV23-1	.	TRBJ2-3	TRBD2	CASSQRTSGSTDTQYF	TGCGCCAGCAGTCAACGGACTAGCGGGAGCACAGATACGCAGTATTTT
TRBV5-5	.	TRBJ1-1	.	CASSRSLTGSIGGTEAFF	TGTGCCAGCAGCCGAAGCCTAACCGGGAGTATTGGTGGCACTGAAGCTTTCTTT
TRBV18	.	TRBJ2-7	.	CASSPPSSGRTYEQYF	TGTGCCAGCTCACCCCCGTCGTCCGGGAGAACGTACGAGCAGTACTTC
TRBV30	.	TRBJ1-5	.	CAWSLGSREGQPQHF	TGTGCCTGGAGCCTAGGATCCAGGGAAGGTCAGCCCCAGCATTTT
TRBV30	few	TRBJ1-2	.	CAWSEGPRYGYTF	TGTGCCTGGAGTGAGGGGCCTCGCTATGGCTACACCTTC
TRBV4-3	.	TRBJ2-1	TRBD2	CASSQDGTSGNEQFF	TGCGCCAGCAGCCAAGATGGGACTAGCGGGAATGAGCAGTTCTTC
TRBV7-9	.	TRBJ1-5	TRBD1	CASSWGQGANQPQHF	TGTGCCAGCAGCTGGGGGCAGGGGGCCAATCAGCCCCAGCATTTT
TRBV21-1	once	TRBJ1-3	.	CASLRGPGNTIYF	TGTGCCAGCCTCAGGGGGCCTGGAAACACCATATATTTT
TRBV6-2/TRBV6-3	.	TRBJ1-2	.	CASSPQDRPNYGYTF	TGTGCCAGCAGTCCCCAGGACAGACCAAACTATGGCTACACCTTC
TRBV5-8	.	TRBJ2-3	TRBD2	CASSLGAGGPTDTQYF	TGTGCCAGCAGCTTGGGTGCGGGAGGACCCACAGATACGCAGTATTTT
TRBV7-9	.	TRBJ1-1	TRBD1	CASRHRGLGNTEAFF	TGTGCCAGCAGGCACAGGGGGCTGGGGAACACTGAAGCTTTCTTT
TRBV7-8	.	TRBJ1-5	.	CASSPFSYSNQPQHF	TGTGCCAGCAGCCCGTTTAGTTATAGCAATCAGCCCCAGCATTTT
TRBV6-5	few	TRBJ1-2	TRBD1	CASSYSPRGNGYTF	TGTGCCAGCAGTTACTCACCCAGGGGGAACGGCTACACCTTC
TRBV7-2	.	TRBJ1-2	TRBD1	CASSLRQGQAYGYTF	TGTGCCAGCAGCTTAAGGCAGGGACAGGCCTATGGCTACACCTTC
TRBV27	.	TRBJ1-1	.	CASSLSGSPEAFF	TGTGCCAGCAGTCTATCAGGGAGCCCTGAAGCTTTCTTT
TRBV6-5	.	TRBJ1-5	TRBD1	CASSYGTGNNQPQHF	TGTGCCAGCAGTTACGGGACAGGGAACAATCAGCCCCAGCATTTT
TRBV29-1	.	TRBJ1-3	.	CSVGSQTGNTIYF	TGCAGCGTCGGGTCTCAGACTGGAAACACCATATATTTT
TRBV29-1	.	TRBJ1-1	.	CSVEDSLAGTEAFF	TGCAGCGTTGAAGATAGTCTGGCGGGGACTGAAGCTTTCTTT
TRBV28	.	TRBJ1-1	.	CASSLMGAREWKTEAFF	TGTGCCAGCAGTTTAATGGGGGCGCGGGAGTGGAAGACTGAAGCTTTCTTT
TRBV3-1/TRBV3-2	.	TRBJ1-2	TRBD1	CASSRGTGWDYGYTF	TGTGCCAGCAGCCGTGGGACAGGGTGGGACTATGGCTACACCTTC
TRBV30	few	TRBJ1-1	TRBD1	CAWSYHTGGHTEAFF	TGTGCCTGGAGCTACCACACAGGGGGCCACACTGAAGCTTTCTTT
TRBV19	once	TRBJ2-2	.	CASKGGNTGELFF	TGTGCCAGTAAAGGGGGGAACACCGGGGAGCTGTTTTTT